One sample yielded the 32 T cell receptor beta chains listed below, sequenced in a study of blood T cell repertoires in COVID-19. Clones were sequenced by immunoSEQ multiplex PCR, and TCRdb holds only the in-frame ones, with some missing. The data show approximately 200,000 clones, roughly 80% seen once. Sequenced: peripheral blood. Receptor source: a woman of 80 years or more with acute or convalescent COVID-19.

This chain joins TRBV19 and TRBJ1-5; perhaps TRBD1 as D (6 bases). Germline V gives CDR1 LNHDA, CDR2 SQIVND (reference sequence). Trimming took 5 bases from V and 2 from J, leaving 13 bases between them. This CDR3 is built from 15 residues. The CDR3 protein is CASSATRGGNQPQHF. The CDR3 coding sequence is TGTGCCAGTAGTGCAACCAGGGGAGGCAATCAGCCCCAGCATTTT.

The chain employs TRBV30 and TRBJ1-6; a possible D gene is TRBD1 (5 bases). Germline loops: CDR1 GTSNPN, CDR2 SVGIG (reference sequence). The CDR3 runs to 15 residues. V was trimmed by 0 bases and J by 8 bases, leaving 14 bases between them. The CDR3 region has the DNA TGTGCCTGGAGTGTACTTCGGCAGGGTTATTCACCCCTCCACTTT. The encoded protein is CAWSVLRQGYSPLHF. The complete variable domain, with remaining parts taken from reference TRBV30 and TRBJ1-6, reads SQTIHQWPATLVQPVGSPLSLECTVEGTSNPNLYWYRQAAGRGLQLLFYSVGIGQISSEVPQNLSASRPQDRQFILSSKKLLLSDSGFYLCAWSVLRQGYSPLHFGNGTRLTVT.

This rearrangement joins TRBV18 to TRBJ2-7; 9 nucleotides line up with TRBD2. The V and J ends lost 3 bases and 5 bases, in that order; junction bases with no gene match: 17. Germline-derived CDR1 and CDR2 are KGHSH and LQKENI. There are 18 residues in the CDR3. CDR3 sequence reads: CASSPVVVAGGPADEQYF. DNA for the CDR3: TGTGCCAGCTCACCGGTCGTGGTGGCGGGAGGGCCCGCTGACGAGCAGTACTTC.

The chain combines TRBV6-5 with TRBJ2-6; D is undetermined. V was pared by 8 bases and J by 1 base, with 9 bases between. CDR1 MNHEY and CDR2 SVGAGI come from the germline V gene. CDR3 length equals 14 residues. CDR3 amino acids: CASFAMSGANVLTF. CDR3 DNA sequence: TGTGCCAGCTTCGCGATGTCTGGGGCCAACGTCCTGACTTTC.

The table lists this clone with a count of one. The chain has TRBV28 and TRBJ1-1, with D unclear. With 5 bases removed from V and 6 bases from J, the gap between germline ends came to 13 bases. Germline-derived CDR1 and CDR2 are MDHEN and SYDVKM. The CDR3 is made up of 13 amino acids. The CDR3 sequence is CASSAYLNPEAFF. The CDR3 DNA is TGTGCCAGCAGTGCCTACTTGAATCCTGAAGCTTTCTTT.

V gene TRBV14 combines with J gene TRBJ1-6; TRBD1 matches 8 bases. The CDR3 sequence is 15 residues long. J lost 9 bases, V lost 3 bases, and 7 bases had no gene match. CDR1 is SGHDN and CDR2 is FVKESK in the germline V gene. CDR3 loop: CASSQRTGSGSPLHF. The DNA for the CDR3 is TGTGCCAGCAGCCAGCGGACAGGGAGTGGTTCACCCCTCCACTTT.

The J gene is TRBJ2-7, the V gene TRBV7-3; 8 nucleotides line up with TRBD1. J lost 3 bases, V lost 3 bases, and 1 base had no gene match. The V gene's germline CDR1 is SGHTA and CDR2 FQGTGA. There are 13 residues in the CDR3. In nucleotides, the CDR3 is TGTGCCAGCAGCTTGGGGACAGGCTACGAGCAGTACTTC. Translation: CASSLGTGYEQYF.

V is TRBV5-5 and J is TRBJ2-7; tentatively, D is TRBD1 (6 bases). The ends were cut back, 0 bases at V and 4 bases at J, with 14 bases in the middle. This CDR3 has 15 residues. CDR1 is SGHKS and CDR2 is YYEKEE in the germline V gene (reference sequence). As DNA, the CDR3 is TGTGCCAGCAGCTTGGAGGTGAACAGGGTATACGAGCAGTACTTC. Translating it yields CASSLEVNRVYEQYF.

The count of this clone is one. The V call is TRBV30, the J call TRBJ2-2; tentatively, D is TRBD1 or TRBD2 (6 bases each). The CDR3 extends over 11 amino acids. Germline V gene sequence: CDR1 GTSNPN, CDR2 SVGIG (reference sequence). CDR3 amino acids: CAWGATGELFF. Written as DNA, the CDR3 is TGTGCTTGGGGGGCCACCGGGGAGCTGTTTTTT. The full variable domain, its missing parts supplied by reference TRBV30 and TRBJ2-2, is SQTIHQWPATLVQPVGSPLSLECTVEGTSNPNLYWYRQAAGRGLQLLFYSVGIGQISSEVPQNLSASRPQDRQFILSSKKLLLSDSGFYLCAWGATGELFFGEGSRLTVL.

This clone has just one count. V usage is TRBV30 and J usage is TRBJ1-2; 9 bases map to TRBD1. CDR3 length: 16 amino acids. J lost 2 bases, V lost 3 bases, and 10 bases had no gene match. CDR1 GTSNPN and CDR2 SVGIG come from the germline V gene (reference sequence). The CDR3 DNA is TGTGCCTGGAGCAGGGGGATGGGACAGGGCAACTATGGCTACACCTTC. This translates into CAWSRGMGQGNYGYTF.

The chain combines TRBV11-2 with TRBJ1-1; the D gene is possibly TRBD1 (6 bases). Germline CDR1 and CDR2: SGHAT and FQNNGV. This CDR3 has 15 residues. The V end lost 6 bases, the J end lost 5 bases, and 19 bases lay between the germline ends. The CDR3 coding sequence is TGTGCCAGCAGGATTCTTACGGGGGGGCGAACTGAAGCTTTCTTT. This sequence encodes CASRILTGGRTEAFF.

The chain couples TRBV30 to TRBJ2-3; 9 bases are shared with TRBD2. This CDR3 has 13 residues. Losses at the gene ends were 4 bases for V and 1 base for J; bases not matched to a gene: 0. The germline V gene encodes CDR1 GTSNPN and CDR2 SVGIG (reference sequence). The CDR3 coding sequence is TGTGCCTGGACTAGCGGGGGCACAGATACGCAGTATTTT. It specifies CAWTSGGTDTQYF.

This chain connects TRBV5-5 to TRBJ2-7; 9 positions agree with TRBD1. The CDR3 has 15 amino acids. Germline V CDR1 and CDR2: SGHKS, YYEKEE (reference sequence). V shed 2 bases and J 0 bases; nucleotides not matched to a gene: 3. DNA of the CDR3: TGTGCCAGCAGCTTCGGGACAGGGATCTCCTACGAGCAGTACTTC. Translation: CASSFGTGISYEQYF.

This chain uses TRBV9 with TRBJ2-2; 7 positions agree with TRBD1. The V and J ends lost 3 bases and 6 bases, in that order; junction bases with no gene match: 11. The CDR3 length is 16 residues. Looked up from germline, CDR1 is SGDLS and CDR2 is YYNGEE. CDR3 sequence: CASSARQGSDSGELFF. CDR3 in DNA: TGTGCCAGCAGCGCCCGACAGGGTTCGGACTCCGGGGAGCTGTTTTTT. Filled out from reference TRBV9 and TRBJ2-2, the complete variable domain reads DSGVTQTPKHLITATGQRVTLRCSPRSGDLSVYWYQQSLDQGLQFLIQYYNGEERAKGNILERFSAQQFPDLHSELNLSSLELGDSALYFCASSARQGSDSGELFFGEGSRLTVL.

The CDR3 DNA reads TGCGCCAGCAGCTTCCGACAGGGGCCCACTAACTATGGCTACACCTTC. Amino acids: CASSFRQGPTNYGYTF. The chain couples TRBV5-1 to TRBJ1-2; 8 bases match TRBD1. CDR3 length: 16 residues. V was clipped by 2 bases and J by 0 bases; unmatched bases: 6. Germline CDR1 is SGHRS and CDR2 is YFSETQ. The full variable domain, with the rest looked up from reference TRBV5-1 and TRBJ1-2, is KAGVTQTPRYLIKTRGQQVTLSCSPISGHRSVSWYQQTPGQGLQFLFEYFSETQRNKGNFPGRFSGRQFSNSRSEMNVSTLELGDSALYLCASSFRQGPTNYGYTFGSGTRLTVV.

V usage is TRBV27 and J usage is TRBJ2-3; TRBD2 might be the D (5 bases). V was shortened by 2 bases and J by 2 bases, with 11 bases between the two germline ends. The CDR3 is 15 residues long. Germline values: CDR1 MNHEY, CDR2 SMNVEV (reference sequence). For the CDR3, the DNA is TGTGCCAGCAGTTTAGGTCGGGGATACACAGATACGCAGTATTTT. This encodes CASSLGRGYTDTQYF.

The CDR3 DNA reads as TGTGCCTGGAGAGTCCTCGGGGACACCATATATTTT. Translated: CAWRVLGDTIYF. The chain recombines TRBV30 with TRBJ1-3, with D uncertain. The V end lost 3 bases, the J end lost 8 bases, and 11 bases lay between the germline ends. The length of the CDR3 is 12 residues. The V gene's germline CDR1 is GTSNPN and CDR2 SVGIG (reference sequence).

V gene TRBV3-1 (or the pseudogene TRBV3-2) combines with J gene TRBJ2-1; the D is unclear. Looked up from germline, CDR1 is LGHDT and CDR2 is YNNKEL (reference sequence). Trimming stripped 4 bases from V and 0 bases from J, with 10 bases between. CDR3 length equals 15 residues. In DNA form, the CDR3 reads TGTGCCAGCAGCCCCGCGAGAGGCTCCTACAATGAGCAGTTCTTC. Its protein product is CASSPARGSYNEQFF.

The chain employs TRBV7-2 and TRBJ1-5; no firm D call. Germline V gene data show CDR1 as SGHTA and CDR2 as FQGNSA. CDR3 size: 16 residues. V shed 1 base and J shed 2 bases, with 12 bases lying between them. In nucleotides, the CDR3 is TGTGCCAGCAGCTTAGTAGCGGGAAACGGCAATCAGCCCCAGCATTTT. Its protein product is CASSLVAGNGNQPQHF.

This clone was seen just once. The DNA for the CDR3 is TGTGCCAGCAGTTTATCGACTAGCGGGGGCACAGATACGCAGTATTTT. Residues: CASSLSTSGGTDTQYF. The chain has TRBV27 and TRBJ2-3; 11 bases line up with TRBD2. Germline assignment: CDR1 MNHEY and CDR2 SMNVEV (reference sequence). Losses at the gene ends were 0 bases for V and 1 base for J; bases not matched to a gene: 0. The CDR3 is 16 residues long.

CDR3 DNA sequence: TGTGCCTGGACGGGGCAGGCGGGGACTGAAGCTTTCTTT. Protein: CAWTGQAGTEAFF. The chain couples TRBV30 to TRBJ1-1; tentatively, D is TRBD1 (5 bases). This CDR3 is built from 13 residues. Per germline, CDR1 GTSNPN and CDR2 SVGIG (reference sequence). Between the trimmed V and J ends, which lost 4 bases and 5 bases, there was a span of 14 bases.

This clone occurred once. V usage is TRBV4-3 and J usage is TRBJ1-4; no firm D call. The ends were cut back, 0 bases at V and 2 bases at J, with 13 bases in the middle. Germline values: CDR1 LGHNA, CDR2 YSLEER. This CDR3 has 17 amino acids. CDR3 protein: CASSQDLSGGTNEKLFF. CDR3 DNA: TGCGCCAGCAGCCAAGATCTATCTGGCGGGACTAATGAAAAACTGTTTTTT.

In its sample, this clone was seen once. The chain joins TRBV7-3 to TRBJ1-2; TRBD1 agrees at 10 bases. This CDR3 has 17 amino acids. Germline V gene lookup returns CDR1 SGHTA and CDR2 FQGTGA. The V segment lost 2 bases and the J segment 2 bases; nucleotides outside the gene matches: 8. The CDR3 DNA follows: TGTGCCAGCAGCTTACTTCCCCCGACAGGGGGCAACTATGGCTACACCTTC. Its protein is CASSLLPPTGGNYGYTF.

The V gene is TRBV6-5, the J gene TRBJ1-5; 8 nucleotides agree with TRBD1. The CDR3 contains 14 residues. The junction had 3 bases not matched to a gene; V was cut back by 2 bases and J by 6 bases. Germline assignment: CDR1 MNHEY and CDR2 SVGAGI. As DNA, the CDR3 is TGTGCCAGCAGTTACCAGGGGGCAGGTCAGCCCCAGCATTTT. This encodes CASSYQGAGQPQHF.

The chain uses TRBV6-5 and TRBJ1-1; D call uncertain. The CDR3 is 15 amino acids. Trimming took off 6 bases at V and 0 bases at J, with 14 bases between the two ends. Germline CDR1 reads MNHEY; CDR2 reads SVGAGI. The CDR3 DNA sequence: TGTGCCAGCAGACCAGGACCGGGGTTGAACACTGAAGCTTTCTTT. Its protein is CASRPGPGLNTEAFF.

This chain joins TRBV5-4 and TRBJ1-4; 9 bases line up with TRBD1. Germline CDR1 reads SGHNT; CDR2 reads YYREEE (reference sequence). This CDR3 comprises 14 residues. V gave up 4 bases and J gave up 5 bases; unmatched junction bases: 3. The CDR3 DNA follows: TGTGCCAGCAGCCGGGGACAGGGAAATGAAAAACTGTTTTTT. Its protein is CASSRGQGNEKLFF.

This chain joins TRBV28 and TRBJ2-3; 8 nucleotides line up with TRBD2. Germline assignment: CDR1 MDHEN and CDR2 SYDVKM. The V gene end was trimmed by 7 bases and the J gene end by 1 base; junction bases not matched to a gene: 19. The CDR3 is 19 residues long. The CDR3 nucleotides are TGTGCCAGCACCTTATTGGGGAGCGGGAGAGAGGGGGGCACAGATACGCAGTATTTT. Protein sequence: CASTLLGSGREGGTDTQYF. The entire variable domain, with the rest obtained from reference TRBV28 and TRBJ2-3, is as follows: DVKVTQSSRYLVKRTGEKVFLECVQDMDHENMFWYRQDPGLGLRLIYFSYDVKMKEKGDIPEGYSVSREKKERFSLILESASTNQTSMYLCASTLLGSGREGGTDTQYFGPGTRLTVL.

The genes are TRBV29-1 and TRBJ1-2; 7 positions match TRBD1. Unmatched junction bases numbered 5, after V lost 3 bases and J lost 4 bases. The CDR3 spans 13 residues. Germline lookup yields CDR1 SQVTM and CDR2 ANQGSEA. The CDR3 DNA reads TGCAGCGTTGACCAGGGGGTTGGCTATGGCTACACCTTC. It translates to CSVDQGVGYGYTF.

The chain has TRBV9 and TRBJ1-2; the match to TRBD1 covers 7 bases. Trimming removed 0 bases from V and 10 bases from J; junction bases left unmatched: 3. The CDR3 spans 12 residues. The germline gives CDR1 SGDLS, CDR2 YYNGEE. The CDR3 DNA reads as TGTGCCAGCAGCGTAGCTACAGGGGCCTACACCTTC. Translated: CASSVATGAYTF.

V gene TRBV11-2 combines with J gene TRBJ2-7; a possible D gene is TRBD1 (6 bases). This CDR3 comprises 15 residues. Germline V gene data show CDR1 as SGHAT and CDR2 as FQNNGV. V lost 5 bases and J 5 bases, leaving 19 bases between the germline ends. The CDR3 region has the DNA TGTGCCAGCAGCCCACTATGGGGACAAGGGCACGAGCAGTACTTC. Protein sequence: CASSPLWGQGHEQYF.

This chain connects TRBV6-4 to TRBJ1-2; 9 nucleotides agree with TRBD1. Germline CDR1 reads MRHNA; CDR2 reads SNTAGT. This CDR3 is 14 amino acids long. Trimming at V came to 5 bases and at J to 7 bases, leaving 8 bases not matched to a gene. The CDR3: CASSPDRGIGGYTF. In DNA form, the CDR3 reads TGTGCCAGCAGTCCGGACAGGGGAATCGGTGGCTACACCTTC.

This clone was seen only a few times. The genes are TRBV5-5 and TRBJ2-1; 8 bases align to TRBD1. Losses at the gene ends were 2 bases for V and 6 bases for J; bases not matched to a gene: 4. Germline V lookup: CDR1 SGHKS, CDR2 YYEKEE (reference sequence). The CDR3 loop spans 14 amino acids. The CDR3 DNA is TGTGCCAGCAGCTTCTTTGACAGGGGCAATGAGCAGTTCTTC. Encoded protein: CASSFFDRGNEQFF.